This TCR beta chain comes out of a study of T cell responses to AZD1222 COVID-19 vaccine (dated by TCRdb to the early 2020s). A note on the overall study: Because spike-specific TCR depth and breadth did not differ between the two schedules, AZD1222 recipients who got a second dose at roughly 4 weeks were pooled with those who got a second dose at roughly 12 weeks. Trial participants were enrolled by age into subgroups of 18-55, 56-69 and 70-plus years, and roughly 150, 30 and 60 TCR-sequenced participants, respectively, were included in these subgroups. A total of around 240 trial participants underwent TCR sequencing, of whom 207 received two doses of AZD1222 and roughly 25 received two doses of the MenACWY control vaccine. Paper-wide results and their limitations: The 56-69-year group was small, and its depth increase did not reach significance, likely because of low power. After two AZD1222 doses, spike-specific TCR breadth and depth were significantly higher than at day 0 and than in MenACWY recipients. Conclusions about previously exposed vaccinees are limited, since just five or six AZD1222 recipients were seropositive for SARS-CoV-2 at baseline. Because no day 14 peak-response samples were available, repertoires were characterized only after the peak T cell response. Epitopes outside the regions mutated in the B.1.351 and B.1.1.7 variants were reportedly recognized by nearly half of the unique spike-specific TCRs. The vaccine-associated CD4 TCRs covered the entire spike protein, and the dominant responses fell in regions 160-218 and 743-854. Participants were mostly white British and included more females than males, and it was suggested by the authors that clonal diversity may have been underestimated.

Remarks on this clone: Its binding antigen is unknown. No per-base quality is available; no much larger clone lies one base away.

This sample's time point label indicates: baseline before first vaccination. The vaccinee samples were drawn from two UK trials, COV001 and COV002, one of which was a single-blind randomized controlled phase 2/3 trial testing AZD1222 (ChAdOx1 nCoV-19) in healthy adults. For TCRbeta chain sequencing, PBMC samples from trial participants were taken at day 0 and at day 28 after the second dose. The CDR3 regions of human TCRbeta chains were analyzed by immunosequencing. From the authors' description of their analysis: Repertoire TCRs were checked for matches against a reference library of SARS-CoV-2-specific TCRs that had been generated using the MIRA antigen-specificity platform. Breadth was defined as the fraction of unique TCRs that were SARS-CoV-2-associated, and depth was defined as the fraction of total T cells that were SARS-CoV-2-associated. Using the MIRA data, each spike-specific TCR was assigned both to the spike region to which the TCR was reactive and to a CD4 or CD8 class. Log10-transformed breadth and depth values were compared by one-way ANOVA with Sidak's multiple comparisons tests. In TCRdb, the immuneACCESS table is reduced to in-frame sequences with V and J assigned. These tables do not hold every clone; where another copy was compared, an unresolved V gene accounts for under half, and the others remain unexplained. From that table come the V and J calls and clone size; the DNA was used to work out D and trimming. The sample table shows 130,000 or so clones, and roughly 90% are seen once. The top ten constitute over 0.95% of the sample.

The material sequenced was peripheral blood, taken on day 0 of AZD1222 vaccination. This clonotype originated in an adult in good health.

The CDR3 in this case is CASSPGGGGYTF. The DNA sequence is as follows: TGTGCCAGTTCTCCCGGGGGAGGTGGCTACACCTTC. In this chain, TRBV14 is recombined with TRBJ1-2; perhaps TRBD1 is the D gene, with 5 bases matching. The CDR3 measures 12 amino acids from cysteine to phenylalanine. This entry keeps only the CDR3 DNA: 36 bases, framed from base 1. The CDR1 and CDR2 encoded by the germline V gene are SGHDN and FVKESK. V loses 9 bases, J loses 7 bases, and the germline ends lie 15 bases apart.